A single sample is the source of the 13 T cell receptor beta chains below, sequenced in a study of blood T cell repertoires in COVID-19. Measured with immunoSEQ multiplex PCR; TCRdb has only the in-frame clones, and not every one. The table shows about 59,000 clones, with approximately 79% occurring only once. Sequences were obtained from peripheral blood. These receptors came from a human donor in a cohort sampled during active COVID-19.

The rearrangement joins TRBV7-2 to TRBJ2-5; 12 bases align to TRBD2. CDR1 is SGHTA and CDR2 is FQGNSA in the germline V gene. CDR3 length: 16 residues. V was clipped by 4 bases and J by 5 bases; unmatched bases: 8. CDR3: CASSSTSGSLYETQYF. The CDR3, as DNA: TGTGCCAGCAGCTCGACTAGCGGGAGCTTGTACGAGACCCAGTACTTC.

This rearrangement joins TRBV6-1 to TRBJ2-1; 12 nucleotides align to TRBD1. With 4 bases clipped from V and 6 bases from J, the junction kept 10 bases outside the gene matches. This CDR3 has 17 residues. Per the germline V gene, CDR1 is MNHNS and CDR2 is SASEGT. Here the CDR3 reads CASSGSRDRGLRNEQFF. DNA for the CDR3: TGTGCCAGCAGTGGTTCCCGGGACAGGGGGCTTCGCAATGAGCAGTTCTTC.

The V and J genes are TRBV28 and TRBJ1-5; 7 nucleotides line up with TRBD1. Per germline, CDR1 MDHEN and CDR2 SYDVKM. The CDR3 has 15 amino acids. The trim removed 3 bases at V and 5 bases at J, leaving 7 bases unmatched. This chain's CDR3 is CASSFRDRRHQPQHF. CDR3 bases: TGTGCCAGCAGTTTCCGGGACAGACGACATCAGCCCCAGCATTTT.

This clone was recorded once. J is TRBJ1-1 and V is TRBV7-9; D gene uncertain. V lost 1 base to trimming and J lost 3 bases, with 12 bases between them. The CDR3 has 15 amino acids. Per germline, CDR1 SEHNR and CDR2 FQNEAQ (reference sequence). CDR3 region: CASSLERASDTEAFF. The CDR3 nucleotides are TGTGCCAGCAGCTTAGAGAGGGCGTCGGACACTGAAGCTTTCTTT.

The rearrangement links TRBV11-2 to TRBJ2-7, with 14 bases identical to TRBD2. The CDR3 loop spans 17 amino acids. Germline values: CDR1 SGHAT, CDR2 FQNNGV. J was trimmed by 0 bases and V by 5 bases; bases with no gene match: 6. The CDR3 coding sequence is TGTGCCAGCAGCAATAGACTAGCGGGAGGGAGCTCCTACGAGCAGTACTTC. This sequence encodes CASSNRLAGGSSYEQYF. Complete variable domain (other parts from reference TRBV11-2 and TRBJ2-7): EAGVAQSPRYKIIEKRQSVAFWCNPISGHATLYWYQQILGQGPKLLIQFQNNGVVDDSQLPKDRFSAERLKGVDSTLKIQPAKLEDSAVYLCASSNRLAGGSSYEQYFGPGTRLTVT.

The rearrangement uses TRBV6-6 and TRBJ1-4, with 7 bases aligning to TRBD1. Looked up from germline, CDR1 is MNHNY and CDR2 is SVGAGI (reference sequence). After removal of 5 bases from V and 7 bases from J, the junction contained 7 bases not matched to a gene. This CDR3 comprises 14 residues. This CDR3 reads CASSHTTGFEKLFF. The CDR3, as DNA: TGTGCCAGCAGTCATACGACAGGGTTTGAAAAACTGTTTTTT.

This clone was seen a few times. The chain carries TRBV18 and TRBJ2-1; D might be TRBD1 (5 bases). Germline values: CDR1 KGHSH, CDR2 LQKENI. There are 16 residues in the CDR3. Trimming pared 0 bases from V and 1 base from J, leaving 10 bases between. The CDR3 loop reads CASSPPRVDSYNEQFF. In nucleotides, the CDR3 is TGTGCCAGCTCACCACCCAGGGTAGATTCCTACAATGAGCAGTTCTTC.

The V call is TRBV19, the J call TRBJ2-7, with 7 bases identical to TRBD1. V lost 2 bases to trimming and J lost 2 bases; unmatched junction nucleotides: 6. This CDR3 contains 15 residues. CDR1 is LNHDA, CDR2 SQIVND, per germline (reference sequence). This chain's CDR3 is CASSIRGRGTYEQYF. CDR3 bases: TGTGCCAGTAGTATAAGGGGCAGGGGGACCTACGAGCAGTACTTC.

The sample holds a few counts of this clone. The rearrangement uses TRBV7-9 and TRBJ2-7, with D possibly TRBD2 on 6 matching bases. From germline, CDR1 is SEHNR and CDR2 FQNEAQ (reference sequence). The CDR3 has 16 residues. V was pared by 0 bases and J by 3 bases, with 15 bases between. Here the CDR3 DNA reads TGTGCCAGCAGCTTAGCGGGGTCGGGAGTGGGCTACGAGCAGTACTTC. This translates into CASSLAGSGVGYEQYF.

V is TRBV6-5 and J is TRBJ1-1; TRBD1 matches at 9 bases. CDR3 length equals 15 residues. The ends lost 0 bases at V and 3 bases at J; junction bases unmatched: 2. CDR1 is MNHEY, CDR2 SVGAGI, per germline. The CDR3 here is CASSYSRQGDTEAFF. The CDR3 bases are TGTGCCAGCAGTTACTCGAGACAGGGGGACACTGAAGCTTTCTTT.

This chain connects TRBV2 to TRBJ2-7; TRBD1 is a possible D gene (7 bases). V lost 6 bases, J lost 3 bases, and 18 bases lay in between. The CDR3 totals 15 residues. Germline V gene lookup returns CDR1 SNHLY and CDR2 FYNNEI. CDR3 residues: CASSAGTALYYEQYF. The CDR3 coding sequence is TGTGCCAGCAGCGCGGGGACAGCCCTCTACTACGAGCAGTACTTC.

The genes are TRBV27 and TRBJ1-2; 7 nucleotides align to TRBD1. The germline V gene has CDR1 MNHEY and CDR2 SMNVEV (reference sequence). V shed 5 bases, J shed 7 bases, and the junction held 10 bases outside the gene matches. The CDR3 runs to 14 residues. CDR3 nucleotides: TGTGCCAGCAGTCCACTGACAGGGTCTACTGGCTACACCTTC. This codes for CASSPLTGSTGYTF.

This chain joins TRBV29-1 and TRBJ2-7; D call uncertain. Germline V CDR1 and CDR2: SQVTM, ANQGSEA. With 2 bases removed from V and 6 bases from J, the gap between germline ends came to 8 bases. This CDR3 is 11 amino acids long. The CDR3 loop is CSVEPPPEQYF. Here the CDR3 DNA reads TGCAGCGTTGAACCCCCTCCCGAGCAGTACTTC.